The 12 T cell receptor beta chains given below trace back to one sample, sequenced in a study of cytomegalovirus exposure and HLA in healthy donors. Sequencing was performed with immunoSEQ multiplex PCR; in TCRdb, only in-frame clones are kept and a portion is missing. The table lists over 110,000 clones, around 84% of them singletons, with approximately 10% in the top ten. The sequencing input was PBMCs. The receptors come from a man aged 18 to 30 in good health and CMV-seropositive.

V usage is TRBV29-1 and J usage is TRBJ2-7; 9 bases line up with TRBD1. Germline values: CDR1 SQVTM, CDR2 ANQGSEA. The length of the CDR3 is 15 residues. Trimming took 4 bases from V and 3 from J; bases not matched to a gene: 10. The CDR3 protein is CSVVDLDRGGYEQYF. The CDR3 DNA follows: TGCAGCGTTGTGGATTTGGACAGGGGAGGCTACGAGCAGTACTTC.

The genes are TRBV18 and TRBJ2-4; D remains ambiguous. Trimming took off 0 bases at V and 2 bases at J, with 14 bases between the two ends. From germline, CDR1 is KGHSH and CDR2 LQKENI. The CDR3 totals 17 residues. In nucleotides, the CDR3 is TGTGCCAGCTCACCACCGGGCACCCAGCAACCCAAAAACATTCAGTACTTC. Translated: CASSPPGTQQPKNIQYF.

This rearrangement joins TRBV9 to TRBJ2-5, with D uncertain. The CDR3 has 11 residues. V lost 1 base, J lost 5 bases, and 3 bases lay in between. Germline-derived CDR1 and CDR2 are SGDLS and YYNGEE. CDR3 loop: CASSVLETQYF. CDR3 nucleotides: TGTGCCAGCAGCGTACTGGAGACCCAGTACTTC.

The chain employs TRBV10-1 and TRBJ2-1; TRBD2 aligns across 13 bases. The CDR3 covers 15 residues. In germline, CDR1 is WNHNN, CDR2 SYGVQD (reference sequence). The junction had 5 bases not matched to a gene; V was cut back by 4 bases and J by 8 bases. The CDR3 DNA sequence: TGCGCCAGCAGTGGTGGACTAGCGGGAGCGGATGAGCAGTTCTTC. This codes for CASSGGLAGADEQFF.

The V gene is TRBV27, the J gene TRBJ2-6; the match to TRBD1 covers 8 bases. The CDR3 is 18 amino acids. Losses at the gene ends were 4 bases for V and 4 bases for J; bases not matched to a gene: 12. Germline CDR1 is MNHEY and CDR2 is SMNVEV (reference sequence). The CDR3 sequence is CASSSARGLGRGANVLTF. The CDR3 coding sequence is TGTGCCAGCAGTTCCGCCAGGGGGCTAGGGCGGGGGGCCAACGTCCTGACTTTC. Together with reference TRBV27 and TRBJ2-6, the CDR3 gives the full variable domain: EAQVTQNPRYLITVTGKKLTVTCSQNMNHEYMSWYRQDPGLGLRQIYYSMNVEVTDKGDVPEGYKVSRKEKRNFPLILESPSPNQTSLYFCASSSARGLGRGANVLTFGAGSRLTVL.

This clone was observed a few times. V is TRBV15 and J is TRBJ1-2, with 10 nucleotides matching TRBD1. The V and J ends lost 1 base and 6 bases, in that order; junction bases with no gene match: 5. The CDR3 consists of 15 residues. CDR1 is LNHNV and CDR2 is YYDKDF in the germline V gene (reference sequence). The CDR3 protein is CATSRGTGGVNGYTF. The CDR3 bases are TGTGCCACCAGCAGAGGGACAGGGGGAGTCAATGGCTACACCTTC. Supplemented by reference TRBV15 and TRBJ1-2, the full variable domain reads DAMVIQNPRYQVTQFGKPVTLSCSQTLNHNVMYWYQQKSSQAPKLLFHYYDKDFNNEADTPDNFQSRRPNTSFCFLDIRSPGLGDTAMYLCATSRGTGGVNGYTFGSGTRLTVV.

The V and J genes are TRBV9 and TRBJ2-3; TRBD1 matches at 8 bases. The germline V gene encodes CDR1 SGDLS and CDR2 YYNGEE. J lost 4 bases, V lost 3 bases, and 10 bases had no gene match. This CDR3 region has 16 residues. The CDR3 DNA reads as TGTGCCAGCAGCGAGTCGGGACAGGATCGTCCAGATACGCAGTATTTT. Amino acid sequence: CASSESGQDRPDTQYF.

The V call is TRBV19, the J call TRBJ2-7, with D possibly matching TRBD2 (6 bases). Trimming cost V 3 bases and J 2 bases, with 20 bases left between them. Germline loops: CDR1 LNHDA, CDR2 SQIVND (reference sequence). The CDR3 runs to 17 residues. The CDR3 coding sequence is TGTGCCAGTAGTATGCCCCAACGGGGGAGCTCCGCCTACGAGCAGTACTTC. Protein: CASSMPQRGSSAYEQYF.

The chain is built from TRBV15 and TRBJ2-5, with 10 bases matching TRBD2. V lost 2 bases, J lost 4 bases, and 4 bases stayed unmatched. This CDR3 is built from 15 residues. Germline lookup yields CDR1 LNHNV and CDR2 YYDKDF (reference sequence). The CDR3 nucleotides are TGTGCCACCAGCAGACGAGCGGGAGGGCTAGAGACCCAGTACTTC. Its protein product is CATSRRAGGLETQYF.

The rearrangement uses TRBV28 and TRBJ1-2; the D is unclear. The CDR3 is 15 amino acids. Germline CDR1 reads MDHEN; CDR2 reads SYDVKM. V was pared by 3 bases and J by 7 bases, with 18 bases between. CDR3 nucleotides: TGTGCCAGCAGTTTTATTGACGGGGAACGAAGTGGCTACACCTTC. This codes for CASSFIDGERSGYTF.

The gene calls are TRBV7-2 and TRBJ1-5; 7 bases map to TRBD1. V shed 3 bases, J shed 4 bases, and the junction held 12 bases outside the gene matches. CDR3 length: 17 amino acids. CDR1 and CDR2 (germline): SGHTA, FQGNSA. CDR3: CASSFGTAVRGNQPQHF. The CDR3 region has the DNA TGTGCCAGCAGCTTCGGGACAGCCGTTCGGGGGAATCAGCCCCAGCATTTT.

The chain joins TRBV2 to TRBJ1-2; 9 bases are a match to TRBD1. CDR1 is SNHLY, CDR2 FYNNEI, per germline. This CDR3 is 14 amino acids long. Trimming cost V 5 bases and J 10 bases; bases outside gene matches: 11. The DNA of the CDR3 is TGTGCCAGCAGTCGAACCCCGGGACAGGGATTCTACACCTTC. It is translated as CASSRTPGQGFYTF.